The sequence of this TCR beta chain was determined in a study of beta chain features in type 1 diabetes (dated 2018 in TCRdb). Regarding the research as a whole: Mean age, gender distribution, total cell number and subset yield did not differ between patients and healthy donors. In the study, TCRB repertoires of sorted circulating CD4+ T cell subsets from recently diagnosed type 1 diabetes patients were compared with those of matched healthy donors. A total of roughly 110 million sorted cells were examined across all samples, and the number of cells per subset was strongly correlated with RNA yield. Regulatory and stem cell-like memory subsets were isolated from only 8 patients and about eight healthy donors, whereas naive and central memory subsets came from all 28 donors. Results the study describes overall, beyond this receptor: Because cDNA was sequenced instead of genomic DNA, highly expressing activated cells could be over-represented, though the groups showed no difference in activation or CD3 levels. In all four CD4+ subsets, TCRB CDR3 length was moderately but significantly shorter in type 1 diabetes patients. Naive, central memory and regulatory TCRB repertoires appeared to be more alike among patients than among healthy donors. Because small numbers of individuals were included in the HLA sub-analyses, any influence of HLA type on TCRB rearrangement was left unresolved. Fewer insertions and more nucleotide deletions at VDJ recombination sites were observed in patients with type 1 diabetes, implying thymic rearrangement abnormalities. Shorter templates might be favored by PCR, yet because patient and control samples were amplified and corrected together, any such skew would affect both groups equally.

The entire isolated RNA was reverse transcribed using the High Capacity cDNA Reverse Transcription Kit, and thus expressed TCRB transcripts were sequenced. Deep immunoSEQ sequencing was performed on naive, central memory and regulatory T cell samples, with an average of roughly 3.6 million total reads per sample. After sorted cells were lysed in RLT buffer, RNA was extracted with DNase-treated RNeasy Micro or Mini kits, with the choice depending on cell number. Each cell subset was processed separately to prevent cross-contamination, with patient and healthy donor samples processed together. The immunoSEQ multiplex PCR was used to amplify TCRB sequences from cDNA, generating 87-bp fragments that spanned the CDR3 region. Sequencing of the amplicons was done on the Illumina HiSeq platform. As for how the authors treated the data: Synthetic template baselines were used to correct PCR bias computationally, reads within Hamming distance 2 were collapsed together, and singletons that could not be merged were discarded. Reads were aligned against IMGT to assign V, D and J genes, CDR3 length and insertions or deletions at six rearrangement sites. Within each subset, clonotype counts were normalized to sorted cell number, and only after that were true diversity and Gini coefficients computed with the tcR R package. The overlap coefficient, calculated on TCRB nucleotide sequences, was used to measure repertoire sharing. As a proxy for the pre-selection repertoire, out-of-frame TCRB sequences from naive cells were analyzed. Entries here come from immuneACCESS through TCRdb and include only in-frame sequences with V and J called. Some clones fail to appear in such tables; in the studies checked, an unresolved V gene covers under half of the shortfall, and the cause of the remainder is unknown. V and J calls plus clone size are reproduced from that table; the DNA served to infer D and trimming. Within this sample are about 410,000 clones, with around 14% of them counted one time only. 0.035% to 0.045% of the sample is in the top ten clones.

A note on this clone: This receptor's antigen is unknown. Per-base quality was not reported, and no clone a single base away is much larger than it.

V loses 6 bases, J loses 0 bases, and the germline ends lie 11 bases apart. The germline V gene provides CDR1 SQVTM and CDR2 ANQGSEA. Its CDR3 holds 13 amino acids, cysteine through phenylalanine. CDR3 DNA is the only sequence kept; it has 39 bases, read in frame from the first base. From each donor, a single peripheral blood sample of around 120 mL on average was drawn into heparinised tubes. A BD FACSAria II was used to sort naive, central memory, regulatory and stem cell-like memory CD4+ T cells with a panel that included CD45RO, CCR7, CD25, CD127, CD95 and CD27. Every sorted population had a purity above 95%. PBMCs were isolated immediately by Lymphoprep density gradient centrifugation and stained directly without culture. So that batch effects would be minimized, each experiment stained and sorted samples in pairs, pairing one healthy donor with one patient.

The sequence was collected from a man aged 25 to 40 in good health. The rearrangement joined TRBV29-1 to TRBJ1-1, and possibly TRBD1, on 5 matching bases. The sample was naive CD4+ T cells from blood. Per the publication, the cell subset or site label means: true naive CD4+ T cells. The DNA reads TGCAGCGTAGCCAAGGGGATGAACACTGAAGCTTTCTTT. It specifies CSVAKGMNTEAFF.